One TCR beta chain is described in this entry. Its specificity is unknown. The data were obtained in a study of CD8 T cells in ankylosing spondylitis. Study-wide points: Seemingly characteristic of ankylosing spondylitis blood was a TCR beta motif consisting of eight highly homologous variants. In peripheral blood, disease-linked CD8+ clones occurred at relatively low frequencies.

V was trimmed by 5 bases and J by 2 bases, leaving 13 bases between them. Germline values: CDR1 SGHTA, CDR2 FQGNSA. This CDR3 is 14 amino acids long. For TCR beta, libraries came from quantitative 5'-RACE with molecular barcodes. TCRdb passed the 5' RACE reads through MiXCR, listing each CDR3 protein once. Of 700,000 to 1,000,000 distinct CDR3 sequences in the sample, 12% were seen once. The rearrangement uses TRBV7-2 and TRBJ2-7; D might be TRBD1 (6 bases). This sequence was found in a male donor with ankylosing spondylitis. Sequencing was done on a sample of blood, either unsorted or a sorted T cell fraction (not recorded which). CDR3 nucleotide sequence: TGTGCCAGCAGCCGGGACATCCGGGCCTACGAGCAGTACTTC. This gives the protein CASSRDIRAYEQYF.